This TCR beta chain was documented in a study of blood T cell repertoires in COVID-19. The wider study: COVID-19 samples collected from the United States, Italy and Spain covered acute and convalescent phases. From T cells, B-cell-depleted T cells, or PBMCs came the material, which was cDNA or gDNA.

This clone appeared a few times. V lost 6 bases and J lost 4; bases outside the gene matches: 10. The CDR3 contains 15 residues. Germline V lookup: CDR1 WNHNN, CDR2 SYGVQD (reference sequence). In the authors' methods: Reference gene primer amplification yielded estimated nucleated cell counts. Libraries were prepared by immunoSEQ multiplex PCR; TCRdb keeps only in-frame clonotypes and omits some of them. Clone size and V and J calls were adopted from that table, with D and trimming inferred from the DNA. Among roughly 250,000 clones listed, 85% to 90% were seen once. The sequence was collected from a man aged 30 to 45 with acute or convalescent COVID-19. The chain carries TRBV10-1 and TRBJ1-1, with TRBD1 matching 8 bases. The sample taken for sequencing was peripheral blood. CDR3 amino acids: CASSPTGGRSTEAFF. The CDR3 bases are TGCGCCAGCAGCCCCACAGGGGGACGATCCACTGAAGCTTTCTTT.